These T cell receptor beta chains were read from a single sample in a study of blood T cell repertoires in COVID-19. Measured with immunoSEQ multiplex PCR; TCRdb has only the in-frame clones, and not every one. The table lists some 87,000 clones, 85% to 90% of them singletons. Sequenced: peripheral blood. The receptors stem from a human donor with COVID-19, enrolled during active disease. The donor label of this sample is uncertain. CDR3s include the opening cysteine and the closing phenylalanine or tryptophan. A D gene is named only where the DNA matches it firmly. Clone size, where shown, is once, few, many, or a class for clones that have expanded.

TRBV9	TRBJ1-3	.	.	CASSVASSGNTIYF	TGTGCCAGCAGCGTAGCCAGCTCTGGAAACACCATATATTTT
TRBV30	TRBJ2-7	.	.	CAWSRGMGDEQYF	TGTGCCTGGAGTAGGGGCATGGGCGACGAGCAGTACTTC
TRBV5-1	TRBJ2-3	.	.	CASSFGVSTDTQYF	TGCGCCAGCAGCTTCGGTGTGAGCACAGATACGCAGTATTTT
TRBV27	TRBJ1-1	.	.	CASSLGGPENTEAFF	TGTGCCAGCAGTTTGGGGGGGCCAGAGAACACTGAAGCTTTCTTT
TRBV7-9	TRBJ1-2	TRBD1	.	CASSPTGNYGYTF	TGTGCCAGCAGCCCGACAGGGAACTATGGCTACACCTTC
TRBV7-3	TRBJ2-1	.	once	CASSLMGLPMANEQFF	TGTGCCAGCAGCCTGATGGGACTCCCCATGGCGAATGAGCAGTTCTTC
TRBV18	TRBJ2-1	.	once	CASSSGLQNNEQFF	TGTGCCAGCTCATCGGGACTGCAAAACAATGAGCAGTTCTTC
TRBV6-6	TRBJ1-2	.	.	CASRSREYGYGYTF	TGTGCCAGCAGGAGCAGGGAATACGGCTATGGCTACACCTTC
TRBV6-5	TRBJ1-4	.	.	CASIRGRVGEKLFF	TGTGCCAGCATTAGGGGTAGGGTGGGTGAAAAACTGTTTTTT
TRBV4-1	TRBJ1-2	.	.	CASSQVDNYGYTF	TGCGCCAGCAGCCAAGTAGATAACTATGGCTACACCTTC